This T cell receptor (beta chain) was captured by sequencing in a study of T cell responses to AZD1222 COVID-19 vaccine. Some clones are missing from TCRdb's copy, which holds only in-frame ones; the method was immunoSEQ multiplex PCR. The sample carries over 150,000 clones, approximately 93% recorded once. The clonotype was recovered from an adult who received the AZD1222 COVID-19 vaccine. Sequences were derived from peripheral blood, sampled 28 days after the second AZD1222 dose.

The CDR3 is CATTVGQGAYEQYF. DNA for the CDR3: TGTGCCACTACTGTGGGACAGGGCGCCTACGAGCAGTACTTC. The chain is built from TRBV6-5 and TRBJ2-7; TRBD1 agrees at 9 bases. With V trimmed by 10 bases and J by 2 bases, 9 bases remained unmatched. Germline assignment: CDR1 MNHEY and CDR2 SVGAGI. The length of the CDR3 is 14 residues.